The 18 T cell receptor beta chains given below trace back to one sample, sequenced in a study of neurological immune-mediated disorders. TCRdb ran MiXCR on the 5' RACE reads and lists one entry per CDR3 protein. The sample lists about 79,000 distinct CDR3 sequences, roughly 14% occurring once. Sequenced sample: PBMCs. All receptors derive from a woman aged 45-65 years in good health.

The sample holds many counts of this clonotype. The V and J genes are TRBV5-6 and TRBJ2-1; 10 bases fit TRBD1. The CDR3 spans 16 residues. Trimming cost V 4 bases and J 6 bases; bases outside gene matches: 10. Germline V lookup: CDR1 SGHDT, CDR2 YYEEEE. The CDR3 DNA is TGTGCCAGCAGCACACTCTGGGACAGGGGACGCAATGAGCAGTTCTTC. Protein product: CASSTLWDRGRNEQFF. Full variable domain (outside the CDR3, taken from reference TRBV5-6 and TRBJ2-1): DAGVTQSPTHLIKTRGQQVTLRCSPKSGHDTVSWYQQALGQGPQFIFQYYEEEERQRGNFPDRFSGHQFPNYSSELNVNALLLGDSALYLCASSTLWDRGRNEQFFGPGTRLTVL.

This clonotype was seen at least ten times. The gene calls are TRBV7-2 and TRBJ2-2, with a weak D call TRBD2 (6 bases). The CDR3 runs 13 residues. V lost 5 bases and J lost 7, with 11 bases in between. CDR1 is SGHTA and CDR2 is FQGNSA in the germline V gene. The CDR3 here is CASSLNSGGELFF. The CDR3 coding sequence is TGTGCCAGCAGCCTAAATAGCGGCGGGGAGCTGTTTTTT.

This clonotype has only a few counts. V and J are TRBV7-9 and TRBJ1-1; D unclear. Per the germline V gene, CDR1 is SEHNR and CDR2 is FQNEAQ (reference sequence). The CDR3 runs 14 residues. Between the trimmed V and J ends, which lost 6 bases and 4 bases, there was a span of 15 bases. The CDR3 sequence is CASRPNEWGTEAFF. Here the CDR3 DNA reads TGTGCCAGCAGACCGAATGAGTGGGGCACTGAAGCTTTCTTT.

J is TRBJ2-1 and V is TRBV29-1, with 16 bases lining up with TRBD2. Germline V gives CDR1 SQVTM, CDR2 ANQGSEA. The junction had 10 bases not matched to a gene; V was cut back by 8 bases and J by 12 bases. There are 14 residues in the CDR3. CDR3 coding DNA: TGCAGCCTGGGGGGACTAGCGGGAGGGCCGTTGCAGTTCTTC. Translating gives CSLGGLAGGPLQFF.

This clonotype occurred many times. J is TRBJ1-2 and V is TRBV12-3 or TRBV12-4, with D hard to call. Trimming stripped 3 bases from V and 0 bases from J, with 14 bases between. CDR3 length equals 16 residues. The CDR3 DNA follows: TGTGCCAGCAGTTTGTGGGAAGGATACGCTAACTATGGCTACACCTTC. This gives the protein CASSLWEGYANYGYTF.

Many counts were recorded for this clonotype. This chain joins TRBV28 and TRBJ1-4; D is unclear. With 2 bases removed from V and 0 bases from J, the gap between germline ends came to 10 bases. The germline V gene encodes CDR1 MDHEN and CDR2 SYDVKM. CDR3 length: 16 amino acids. The CDR3: CASSLDHGATNEKLFF. The CDR3 region has the DNA TGTGCCAGCAGTTTAGATCACGGAGCAACTAATGAAAAACTGTTTTTT.

This clonotype was seen at least ten times. This rearrangement joins TRBV7-3 to TRBJ2-2; 8 nucleotides align to TRBD1. V shed 5 bases, J shed 5 bases, and the junction held 4 bases outside the gene matches. The CDR3 length is 14 residues. CDR1 is SGHTA and CDR2 is FQGTGA in the germline V gene. Here the CDR3 reads CASSHNRGTGELFF. CDR3 nucleotide sequence: TGTGCCAGCAGCCACAACAGGGGGACCGGGGAGCTGTTTTTT.

This clonotype was detected ten times or more. V usage is TRBV7-9 and J usage is TRBJ1-4; 7 nucleotides agree with TRBD1. Trimming at V came to 1 base and at J to 2 bases, leaving 13 bases not matched to a gene. This CDR3 contains 19 residues. The germline gives CDR1 SEHNR, CDR2 FQNEAQ (reference sequence). The CDR3 loop is CASSLGRIRGPATNEKLFF. The DNA of the CDR3 is TGTGCCAGCAGCTTAGGGCGAATAAGGGGGCCAGCTACTAATGAAAAACTGTTTTTT.

This clonotype has a count of ten or more. This chain links TRBV5-8 with TRBJ2-1, with 13 bases aligning to TRBD2. Trimming took 10 bases from V and 8 from J; bases not matched to a gene: 27. CDR1 SGHTS and CDR2 YDEGEE come from the germline V gene. The CDR3 runs 20 residues. CDR3 sequence (DNA): TGTGCCGGATCCCCCCGCGCGCAGACTAGCGGGGGGCCAAATGGCGATGAGCAGTTCTTC. Its translation is CAGSPRAQTSGGPNGDEQFF. The full variable domain, in which reference TRBV5-8 and TRBJ2-1 provide the parts outside the CDR3, is EAGVTQSPTHLIKTRGQQATLRCSPISGHTSVYWYQQALGLGLQFLLWYDEGEERNRGNFPPRFSGRQFPNYSSELNVNALELEDSALYLCAGSPRAQTSGGPNGDEQFFGPGTRLTVL.

In its sample, this clonotype was seen many times. This chain links TRBV24-1 with TRBJ2-3; TRBD2 might be the D (7 bases). Germline V gene lookup returns CDR1 KGHDR and CDR2 SFDVKD. The CDR3 totals 21 residues. V was trimmed by 6 bases and J by 2 bases, leaving 32 bases between them. For the CDR3, the DNA is TGTGCCACCAGTAGATCCAGGGGCCAAAGCCTCGGACTAGGTCACACAGATACGCAGTATTTT. It translates to CATSRSRGQSLGLGHTDTQYF.

This clonotype was counted at least ten times. The J gene is TRBJ1-1, the V gene TRBV5-1; weak D call: TRBD1 (5 bases). The CDR3 has 15 residues. Trimming took 2 bases from V and 2 from J, leaving 13 bases between them. In germline, CDR1 is SGHRS, CDR2 YFSETQ. The CDR3, as DNA: TGCGCCAGCAGCTTATTGGGACCGATTAACACTGAAGCTTTCTTT. Residues: CASSLLGPINTEAFF. Using reference TRBV5-1 and TRBJ1-1 for the parts outside the CDR3, the full variable domain is KAGVTQTPRYLIKTRGQQVTLSCSPISGHRSVSWYQQTPGQGLQFLFEYFSETQRNKGNFPGRFSGRQFSNSRSEMNVSTLELGDSALYLCASSLLGPINTEAFFGQGTRLTVV.

This clonotype was counted at least ten times. The chain is built from TRBV5-1 and TRBJ2-5; 11 bases line up with TRBD1. CDR1 is SGHRS and CDR2 is YFSETQ in the germline V gene. With V trimmed by 4 bases and J by 2 bases, 10 bases remained unmatched. This CDR3 region has 17 residues. Here the CDR3 reads CASSQAGGTGGQETQYF. Written as DNA, the CDR3 is TGCGCCAGCAGCCAGGCGGGGGGGACAGGGGGACAAGAGACCCAGTACTTC.

This clonotype was found many times. The chain carries TRBV6-6 and TRBJ1-1, with 8 bases lining up with TRBD1. J lost 5 bases, V lost 5 bases, and 4 bases had no gene match. From germline, CDR1 is MNHNY and CDR2 SVGAGI (reference sequence). The CDR3 extends over 13 amino acids. Here the CDR3 reads CASSQGALTEAFF. The CDR3 DNA is TGTGCCAGCAGTCAGGGGGCCTTGACTGAAGCTTTCTTT.

In this sample, this clonotype turned up many times. The chain has TRBV5-1 and TRBJ2-5, with unresolved D. This CDR3 has 15 residues. CDR1 is SGHRS, CDR2 YFSETQ, per germline. Trimming left V 2 bases short and J 4 bases short, with 15 bases between. This CDR3 is CASSFLGTAGETQYF. The DNA of the CDR3 is TGCGCCAGCAGCTTTTTGGGAACCGCCGGAGAGACCCAGTACTTC.

In this sample, this clonotype turned up many times. The J gene is TRBJ2-7, the V gene TRBV4-2, with 8 nucleotides matching TRBD2. This CDR3 comprises 15 residues. Germline V gene sequence: CDR1 LGHNA, CDR2 YNFKEQ. Trimming cost V 0 bases and J 5 bases; bases outside gene matches: 6. This CDR3 is CASSQDRTSPDEQYF. CDR3 nucleotides: TGTGCCAGCAGCCAAGACAGGACTAGCCCAGACGAGCAGTACTTC.

The table lists this clonotype with many counts. This rearrangement joins TRBV28 to TRBJ2-1; 8 bases are shared with TRBD2. The CDR3 extends over 15 amino acids. The germline gives CDR1 MDHEN, CDR2 SYDVKM. With 5 bases clipped from V and 6 bases from J, the junction kept 9 bases outside the gene matches. In nucleotides, the CDR3 is TGTGCCAGCAGTCCTAGCGGGTACCCCCCCAATGAGCAGTTCTTC. Its translation: CASSPSGYPPNEQFF. The full variable domain, with the rest looked up from reference TRBV28 and TRBJ2-1, is DVKVTQSSRYLVKRTGEKVFLECVQDMDHENMFWYRQDPGLGLRLIYFSYDVKMKEKGDIPEGYSVSREKKERFSLILESASTNQTSMYLCASSPSGYPPNEQFFGPGTRLTVL.

This clonotype was observed a handful of times. The chain couples TRBV7-9 to TRBJ2-7; D uncertain. The CDR3 loop spans 14 amino acids. Trimming removed 5 bases from V and 2 bases from J, with 13 bases in between. Germline CDR1 and CDR2: SEHNR and FQNEAQ (reference sequence). The CDR3 here is CASSPDGPTYEQYF. DNA of the CDR3: TGTGCCAGCAGCCCCGACGGACCGACCTACGAGCAGTACTTC.

This clonotype was seen many times. V and J are TRBV6-6 and TRBJ2-5; D is unresolved. V was cut by 6 bases and J by 5 bases, with 13 bases left in between. Germline assignment: CDR1 MNHNY and CDR2 SVGAGI (reference sequence). The CDR3 spans 13 residues. CDR3: CASSYFQGETQYF. The CDR3 DNA is TGTGCCAGCAGCTATTTCCAAGGGGAGACCCAGTACTTC.